Presented here are 16 T cell receptor beta chains from one specimen sequenced in a study of beta chain features in type 1 diabetes. What was sequenced were expressed TCRB transcripts, since all of the isolated RNA had been reverse transcribed. Assay: immunoSEQ multiplex PCR; the TCRdb copy retains only in-frame clones and omits some. Of roughly 340,000 clones listed, approximately 13% were seen once; the top ten hold roughly 0.015%. Broader study findings: A moderate, significant TCRB CDR3 shortening appeared in type 1 diabetes across four CD4+ subsets.

The antigens for these receptors are not known. The sequencing input was naive CD4+ T cells from blood. These receptors were collected from a woman aged 18 to 35 with type 1 diabetes.

In its sample, this clone was seen a few times. V and J are TRBV9 and TRBJ2-1, with a tentative D call TRBD2 (5 bases). Germline lookup yields CDR1 SGDLS and CDR2 YYNGEE. The CDR3 totals 16 residues. V was cut by 0 bases and J by 0 bases, with 10 bases left in between. CDR3 sequence (DNA): TGTGCCAGCAGCGTAGCGGGGTCTAGCTCCTACAATGAGCAGTTCTTC. Its protein product is CASSVAGSSSYNEQFF.

The chain uses TRBV28 and TRBJ2-3; the match to TRBD2 covers 15 bases. Per the germline V gene, CDR1 is MDHEN and CDR2 is SYDVKM. The CDR3 loop spans 17 amino acids. The V segment lost 6 bases and the J segment 5 bases; nucleotides outside the gene matches: 9. Here the CDR3 DNA reads TGTGCCAGCAGCCCCGGGACTAGCGGGAGGCTGGGAGATACGCAGTATTTT. Its protein product is CASSPGTSGRLGDTQYF.

V gene TRBV5-4 combines with J gene TRBJ2-1; 7 bases match TRBD2. CDR1 is SGHNT, CDR2 YYREEE, per germline (reference sequence). The CDR3 runs to 18 residues. Trimming cost V 4 bases and J 1 base; bases outside gene matches: 14. The CDR3: CASSGSGTTGLSYNEQFF. As DNA, the CDR3 is TGTGCCAGCAGCGGCTCCGGGACTACCGGATTGTCCTACAATGAGCAGTTCTTC.

There are a few counts of this clone. The chain joins TRBV4-2 to TRBJ2-1; 9 nucleotides align to TRBD1. The V and J ends lost 1 base and 5 bases, in that order; junction bases with no gene match: 12. Germline CDR1 and CDR2: LGHNA and YNFKEQ. The CDR3 has 18 residues. Written as DNA, the CDR3 is TGTGCCAGCAGCCAAGTAGGACAGGGGAGTTCCTGGGACAATGAGCAGTTCTTC. Protein product: CASSQVGQGSSWDNEQFF.

The table lists this clone with many counts. The CDR3 coding sequence is TGCGCCAGCAGCCAAGCTCCCCAAGAGACCCAGTACTTC. This sequence encodes CASSQAPQETQYF. The chain employs TRBV4-3 and TRBJ2-5; D is ambiguous. CDR1 LGHNA and CDR2 YSLEER come from the germline V gene. This CDR3 comprises 13 residues. Deletions cut 1 base from V and 1 base from J, with 4 bases between.

The chain links TRBV27 to TRBJ2-6; D unresolved. Germline CDR1 MNHEY, CDR2 SMNVEV (reference sequence). Trimming removed 1 base at V and 2 bases at J, with 9 bases between. The CDR3 runs 16 residues. The CDR3 protein is CASSLFGVAGANVLTF. The CDR3 nucleotides are TGTGCCAGCAGTTTATTTGGAGTGGCTGGGGCCAACGTCCTGACTTTC.

This clone was counted only a few times. The J gene is TRBJ2-1, the V gene TRBV29-1; 10 bases match TRBD2. V dropped 7 bases and J dropped 4; count of bases not matched to a gene: 7. Germline assignment: CDR1 SQVTM and CDR2 ANQGSEA. The CDR3 is made up of 14 amino acids. In DNA form, the CDR3 reads TGCAGCGGTACTAGCGGGACGGTATACAATGAGCAGTTCTTC. It translates to CSGTSGTVYNEQFF.

The V gene is TRBV19, the J gene TRBJ1-5; the D gene is possibly TRBD1 (6 bases). CDR3 length: 14 residues. V dropped 2 bases and J dropped 6 bases, with 11 bases sitting between them. The germline gives CDR1 LNHDA, CDR2 SQIVND (reference sequence). The DNA of the CDR3 is TGTGCCAGTAGTATAACGGCAGGGGCTCAGCCCCAGCATTTT. Protein sequence: CASSITAGAQPQHF.

This clone was detected a few times. The genes are TRBV25-1 and TRBJ2-7; no definite D call. Germline CDR1 and CDR2: MGHDK and SYGVNS. This CDR3 comprises 14 residues. Deletions cut 4 bases from V and 4 bases from J, with 14 bases between. DNA of the CDR3: TGTGCCAGCAGTGCGGTCGGTAGTCGTTACGAGCAGTACTTC. Translating gives CASSAVGSRYEQYF.

The CDR3 sequence: CASSLGTLGYNEQFF. The CDR3 nucleotides are TGTGCCAGCAGTTTGGGGACTTTAGGCTACAATGAGCAGTTCTTC. The chain joins TRBV28 to TRBJ2-1; D possibly corresponds to TRBD2 (6 bases). CDR1 and CDR2 (germline): MDHEN, SYDVKM. The ends were cut back, 3 bases at V and 3 bases at J, with 12 bases in the middle. The CDR3 loop spans 15 amino acids. Supplemented by reference TRBV28 and TRBJ2-1, the full variable domain reads DVKVTQSSRYLVKRTGEKVFLECVQDMDHENMFWYRQDPGLGLRLIYFSYDVKMKEKGDIPEGYSVSREKKERFSLILESASTNQTSMYLCASSLGTLGYNEQFFGPGTRLTVL.

This clone was seen more than once but under ten times. The chain carries TRBV5-1 and TRBJ2-3, with 12 bases fitting TRBD1. Per germline, CDR1 SGHRS and CDR2 YFSETQ. The CDR3 runs to 16 residues. V lost 3 bases and J lost 5; bases outside the gene matches: 7. CDR3 sequence (DNA): TGCGCCAGCAGCTACCGGGGGACAGGGGGCAGAGATACGCAGTATTTT. Translation gives CASSYRGTGGRDTQYF.

A few counts support this clone. The chain is built from TRBV2 and TRBJ2-7; 10 nucleotides align to TRBD1. The CDR3 length is 15 residues. Germline loops: CDR1 SNHLY, CDR2 FYNNEI. Trimming took 5 bases from V and 4 from J; bases not matched to a gene: 8. CDR3 bases: TGTGCCAGCAGTACCGCCGGGACAGGGGTATACGAGCAGTACTTC. Translation gives CASSTAGTGVYEQYF.

This clone has more than one count but fewer than ten. The chain recombines TRBV29-1 with TRBJ1-1; tentatively, D is TRBD1 (6 bases). Germline V gene lookup returns CDR1 SQVTM and CDR2 ANQGSEA. This CDR3 region has 13 residues. The V end lost 3 bases, the J end lost 1 base, and 9 bases lay between the germline ends. DNA for the CDR3: TGCAGCGTTGAGGTAGGGGGGAACACTGAAGCTTTCTTT. Amino acid sequence: CSVEVGGNTEAFF.

The chain carries TRBV19 and TRBJ1-5, with D tentatively TRBD1 (6 bases). The V end was cut by 7 bases, the J end by 6 bases, with 19 bases between. CDR1 and CDR2 (germline): LNHDA, SQIVND (reference sequence). The CDR3 runs to 15 residues. The CDR3 sequence: CASTSNPGDGQPQHF. The CDR3, as DNA: TGTGCCAGTACCTCGAATCCAGGGGATGGTCAGCCCCAGCATTTT.

The CDR3 reads CSVSDRGNEKLFF. The CDR3 DNA follows: TGCAGCGTCTCGGACAGGGGAAATGAAAAACTGTTTTTT. The J gene is TRBJ1-4, the V gene TRBV29-1, with TRBD1 matching over 9 bases. Germline-derived CDR1 and CDR2 are SQVTM and ANQGSEA. The CDR3 spans 13 residues. The J segment lost 5 bases and the V segment lost 6 bases, leaving 4 bases of the junction unmatched.

This clone was picked up a small number of times. The chain couples TRBV27 to TRBJ1-4; TRBD1 might be the D (5 bases). Trimming cost V 3 bases and J 7 bases, with 15 bases left between them. Looked up from germline, CDR1 is MNHEY and CDR2 is SMNVEV (reference sequence). The CDR3 has 15 amino acids. As DNA, the CDR3 is TGTGCCAGCAGTTTCAGGGCTACGTTGGGTGAAAAACTGTTTTTT. This gives the protein CASSFRATLGEKLFF.